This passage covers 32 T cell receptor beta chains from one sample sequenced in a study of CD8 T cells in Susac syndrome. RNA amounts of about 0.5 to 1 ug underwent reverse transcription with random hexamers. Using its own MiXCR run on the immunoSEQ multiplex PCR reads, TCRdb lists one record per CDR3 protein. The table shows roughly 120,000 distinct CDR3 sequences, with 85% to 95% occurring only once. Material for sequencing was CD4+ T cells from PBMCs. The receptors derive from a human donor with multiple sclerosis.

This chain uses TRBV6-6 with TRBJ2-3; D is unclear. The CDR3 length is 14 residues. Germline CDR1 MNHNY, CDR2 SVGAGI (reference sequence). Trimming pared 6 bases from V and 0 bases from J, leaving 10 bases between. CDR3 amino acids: CASRTGPSTDTQYF. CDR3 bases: TGTGCCAGCAGGACTGGCCCTAGCACAGATACGCAGTATTTT.

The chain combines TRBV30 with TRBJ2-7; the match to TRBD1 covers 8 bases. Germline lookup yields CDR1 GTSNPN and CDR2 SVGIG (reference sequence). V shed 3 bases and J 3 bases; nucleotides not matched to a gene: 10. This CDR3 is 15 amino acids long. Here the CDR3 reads CAWRGSGTGNYEQYF. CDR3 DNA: TGTGCCTGGAGAGGCTCCGGGACAGGCAACTACGAGCAGTACTTC.

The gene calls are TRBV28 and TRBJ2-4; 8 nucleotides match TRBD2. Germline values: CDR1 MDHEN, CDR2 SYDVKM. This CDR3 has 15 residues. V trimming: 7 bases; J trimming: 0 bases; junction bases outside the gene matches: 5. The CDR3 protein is CASTAGGVAKNIQYF. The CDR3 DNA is TGTGCCAGCACCGCCGGGGGGGTAGCCAAAAACATTCAGTACTTC.

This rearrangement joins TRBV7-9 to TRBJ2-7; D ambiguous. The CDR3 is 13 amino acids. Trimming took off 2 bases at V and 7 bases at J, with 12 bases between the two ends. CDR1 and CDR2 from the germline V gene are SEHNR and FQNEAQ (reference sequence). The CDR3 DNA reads TGTGCCAGCAGCTTAAACAGCCCTGGGGAGCAGTACTTC. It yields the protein CASSLNSPGEQYF.

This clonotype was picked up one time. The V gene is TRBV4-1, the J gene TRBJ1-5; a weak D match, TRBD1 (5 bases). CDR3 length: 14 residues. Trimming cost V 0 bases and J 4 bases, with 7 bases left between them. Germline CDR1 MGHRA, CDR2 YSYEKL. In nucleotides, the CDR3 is TGCGCCAGCAGCCAAGAGGGGCCGAATCAGCCCCAGCATTTT. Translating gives CASSQEGPNQPQHF.

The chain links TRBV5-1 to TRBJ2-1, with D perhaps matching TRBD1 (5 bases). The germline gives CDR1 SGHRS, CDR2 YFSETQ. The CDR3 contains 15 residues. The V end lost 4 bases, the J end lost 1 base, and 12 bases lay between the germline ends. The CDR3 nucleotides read TGCGCCAGCAGCCTTCGCGACAGATCCTACAATGAGCAGTTCTTC. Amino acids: CASSLRDRSYNEQFF.

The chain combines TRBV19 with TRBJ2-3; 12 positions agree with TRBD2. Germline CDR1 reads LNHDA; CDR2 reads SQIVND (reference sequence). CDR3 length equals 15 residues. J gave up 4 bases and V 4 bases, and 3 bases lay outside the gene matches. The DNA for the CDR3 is TGTGCCAGTAGTAGGGGACTAGCGGGCGCAGATACGCAGTATTTT. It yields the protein CASSRGLAGADTQYF.

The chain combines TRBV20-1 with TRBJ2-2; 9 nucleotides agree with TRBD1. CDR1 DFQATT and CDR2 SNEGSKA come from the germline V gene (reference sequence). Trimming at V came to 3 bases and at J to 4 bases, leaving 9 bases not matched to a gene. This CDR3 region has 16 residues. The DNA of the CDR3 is TGCAGTGCTAGGACAACAGGGGGCGGCGGCACCGGGGAGCTGTTTTTT. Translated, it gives CSARTTGGGGTGELFF.

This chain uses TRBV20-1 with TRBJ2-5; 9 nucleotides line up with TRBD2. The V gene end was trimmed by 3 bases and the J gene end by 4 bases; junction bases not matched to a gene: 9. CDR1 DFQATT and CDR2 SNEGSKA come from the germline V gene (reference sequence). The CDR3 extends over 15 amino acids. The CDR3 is CSASFGGGAGETQYF. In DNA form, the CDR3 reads TGCAGTGCTAGCTTCGGCGGGGGGGCGGGAGAGACCCAGTACTTC.

CDR3 sequence reads: CASSQPRSGGETQYF. In DNA, the CDR3 is TGTGCCAGCAGCCAACCCCGATCGGGGGGAGAGACCCAGTACTTC. The chain combines TRBV14 with TRBJ2-5; 7 positions match TRBD2. The ends lost 2 bases at V and 4 bases at J; junction bases unmatched: 7. The CDR3 is made up of 15 amino acids. CDR1 and CDR2 (germline): SGHDN, FVKESK.

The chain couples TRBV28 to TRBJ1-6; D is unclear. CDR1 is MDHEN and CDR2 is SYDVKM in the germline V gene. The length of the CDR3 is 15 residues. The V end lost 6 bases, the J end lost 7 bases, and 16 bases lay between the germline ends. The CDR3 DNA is TGTGCCAGCAGCCCCTGGCGGGTAAGGAATTCACCCCTCCACTTT. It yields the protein CASSPWRVRNSPLHF.

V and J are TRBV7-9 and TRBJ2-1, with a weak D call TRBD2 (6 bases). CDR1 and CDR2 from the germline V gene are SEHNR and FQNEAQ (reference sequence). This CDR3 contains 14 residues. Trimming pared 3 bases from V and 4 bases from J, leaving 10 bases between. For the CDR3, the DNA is TGTGCCAGCAGCTTGGCCGGGGGTTACAATGAGCAGTTCTTC. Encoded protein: CASSLAGGYNEQFF.

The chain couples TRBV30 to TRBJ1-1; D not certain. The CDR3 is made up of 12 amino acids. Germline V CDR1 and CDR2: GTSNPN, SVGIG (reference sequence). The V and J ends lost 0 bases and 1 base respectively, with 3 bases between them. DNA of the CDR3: TGTGCCTGGAGTGTACGGAACACTGAAGCTTTCTTT. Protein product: CAWSVRNTEAFF.

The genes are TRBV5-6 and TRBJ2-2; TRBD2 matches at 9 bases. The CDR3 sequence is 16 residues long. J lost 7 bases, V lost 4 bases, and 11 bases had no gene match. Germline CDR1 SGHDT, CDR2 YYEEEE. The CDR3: CASSRRGTSSFGELFF. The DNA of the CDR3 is TGTGCCAGCAGCCGCCGCGGGACTAGCTCGTTCGGGGAGCTGTTTTTT.

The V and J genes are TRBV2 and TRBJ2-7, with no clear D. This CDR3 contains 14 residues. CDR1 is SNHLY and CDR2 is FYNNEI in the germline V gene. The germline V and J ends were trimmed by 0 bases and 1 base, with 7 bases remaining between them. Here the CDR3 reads CASSEAKQSYEQYF. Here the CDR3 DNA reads TGTGCCAGCAGTGAAGCTAAACAATCCTACGAGCAGTACTTC.

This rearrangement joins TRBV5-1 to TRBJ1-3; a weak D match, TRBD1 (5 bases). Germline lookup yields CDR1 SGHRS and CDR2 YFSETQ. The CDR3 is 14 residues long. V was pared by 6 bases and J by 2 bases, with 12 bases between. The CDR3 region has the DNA TGCGCCAGCACCATGGTAGGGGCTGGAAACACCATATATTTT. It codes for CASTMVGAGNTIYF.

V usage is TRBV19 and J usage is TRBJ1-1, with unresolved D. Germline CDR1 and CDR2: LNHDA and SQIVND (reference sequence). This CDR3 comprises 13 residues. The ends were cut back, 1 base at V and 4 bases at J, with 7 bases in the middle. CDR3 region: CASSIGKTTEAFF. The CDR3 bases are TGTGCCAGTAGTATAGGGAAAACCACTGAAGCTTTCTTT.

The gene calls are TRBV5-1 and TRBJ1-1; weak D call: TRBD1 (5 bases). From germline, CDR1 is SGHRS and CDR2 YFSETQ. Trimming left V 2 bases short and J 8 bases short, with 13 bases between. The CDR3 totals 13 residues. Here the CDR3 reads CASSFTPGREAFF. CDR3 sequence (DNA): TGCGCCAGCAGCTTCACCCCGGGACGAGAAGCTTTCTTT. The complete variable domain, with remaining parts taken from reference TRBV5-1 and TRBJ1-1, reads KAGVTQTPRYLIKTRGQQVTLSCSPISGHRSVSWYQQTPGQGLQFLFEYFSETQRNKGNFPGRFSGRQFSNSRSEMNVSTLELGDSALYLCASSFTPGREAFFGQGTRLTVV.

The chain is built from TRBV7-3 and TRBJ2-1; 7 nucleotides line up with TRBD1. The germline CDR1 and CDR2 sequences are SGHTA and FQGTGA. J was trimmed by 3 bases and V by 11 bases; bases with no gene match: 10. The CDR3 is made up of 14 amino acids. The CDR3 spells CAGVHRGCYNEQFF. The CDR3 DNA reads TGTGCCGGGGTTCACAGGGGATGCTACAATGAGCAGTTCTTC. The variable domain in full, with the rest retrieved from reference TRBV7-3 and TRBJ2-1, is GAGVSQTPSNKVTEKGKYVELRCDPISGHTALYWYRQSLGQGPEFLIYFQGTGAADDSGLPNDRFFAVRPEGSVSTLKIQRTERGDSAVYLCAGVHRGCYNEQFFGPGTRLTVL.

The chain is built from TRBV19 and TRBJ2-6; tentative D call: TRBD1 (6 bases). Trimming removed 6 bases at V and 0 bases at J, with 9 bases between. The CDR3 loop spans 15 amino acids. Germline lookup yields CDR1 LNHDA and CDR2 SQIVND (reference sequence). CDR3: CASRTGSSGANVLTF. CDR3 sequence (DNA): TGTGCCAGTAGGACAGGAAGCTCTGGGGCCAACGTCCTGACTTTC.

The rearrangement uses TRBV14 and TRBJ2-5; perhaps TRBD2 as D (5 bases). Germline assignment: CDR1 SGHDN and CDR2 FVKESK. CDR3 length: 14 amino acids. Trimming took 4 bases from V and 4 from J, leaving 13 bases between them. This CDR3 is CASSPSLVAETQYF. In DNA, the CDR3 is TGTGCCAGCAGCCCCTCACTAGTAGCAGAGACCCAGTACTTC.

The CDR3: CASSQDSAGTGLYNEQFF. In nucleotides, the CDR3 is TGTGCCAGCAGCCAAGATTCGGCCGGGACAGGGCTCTACAATGAGCAGTTCTTC. The genes are TRBV3-1 and TRBJ2-1; 9 nucleotides align to TRBD1. V was clipped by 0 bases and J by 3 bases; unmatched bases: 9. This CDR3 has 18 amino acids. Germline V gives CDR1 LGHDT, CDR2 YNNKEL (reference sequence).

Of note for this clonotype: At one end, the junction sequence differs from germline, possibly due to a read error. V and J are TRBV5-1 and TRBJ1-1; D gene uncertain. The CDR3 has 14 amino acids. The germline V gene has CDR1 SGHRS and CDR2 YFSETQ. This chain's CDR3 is CASSFNAENTEVFF. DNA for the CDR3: TGCGCCAGCAGCTTCAACGCCGAGAACACTGAAGTTTTCTTT.

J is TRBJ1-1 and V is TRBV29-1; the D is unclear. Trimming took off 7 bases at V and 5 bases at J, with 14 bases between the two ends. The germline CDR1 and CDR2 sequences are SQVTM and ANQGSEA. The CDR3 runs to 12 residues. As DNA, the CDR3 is TGCAGCGCTGGTAGGGAAAGAACTGAAGCTTTCTTT. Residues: CSAGRERTEAFF.

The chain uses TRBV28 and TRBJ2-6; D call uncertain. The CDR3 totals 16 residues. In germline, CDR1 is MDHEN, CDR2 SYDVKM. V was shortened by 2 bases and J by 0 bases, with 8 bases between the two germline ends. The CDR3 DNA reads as TGTGCCAGCAGTTTAGAGGAGATCTCTGGGGCCAACGTCCTGACTTTC. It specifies CASSLEEISGANVLTF.

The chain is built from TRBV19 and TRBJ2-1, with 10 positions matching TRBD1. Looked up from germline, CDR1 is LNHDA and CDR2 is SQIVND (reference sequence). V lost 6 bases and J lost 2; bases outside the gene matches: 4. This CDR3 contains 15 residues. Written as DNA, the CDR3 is TGTGCCAGTAGGCCGGGACAGGGGACCTACAATGAGCAGTTCTTC. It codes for CASRPGQGTYNEQFF.

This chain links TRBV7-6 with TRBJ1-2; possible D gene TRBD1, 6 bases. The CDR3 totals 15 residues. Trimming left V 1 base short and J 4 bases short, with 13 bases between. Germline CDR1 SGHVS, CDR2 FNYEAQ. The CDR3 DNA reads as TGTGCCAGCAGCTTAGAGACAGGAGTACTCTATGGCTACACCTTC. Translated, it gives CASSLETGVLYGYTF.

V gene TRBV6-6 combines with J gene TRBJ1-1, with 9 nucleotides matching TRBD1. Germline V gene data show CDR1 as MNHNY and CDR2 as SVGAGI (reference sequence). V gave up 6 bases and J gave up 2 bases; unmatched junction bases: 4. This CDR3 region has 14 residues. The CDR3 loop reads CASSWDRENTEAFF. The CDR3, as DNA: TGTGCCAGCAGCTGGGACAGGGAAAACACTGAAGCTTTCTTT.

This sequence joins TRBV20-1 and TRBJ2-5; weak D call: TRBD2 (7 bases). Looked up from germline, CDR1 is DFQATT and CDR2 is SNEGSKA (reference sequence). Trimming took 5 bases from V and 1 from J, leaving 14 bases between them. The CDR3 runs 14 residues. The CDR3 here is CSAEGGASQETQYF. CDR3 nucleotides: TGCAGTGCTGAGGGGGGGGCCAGCCAAGAGACCCAGTACTTC.

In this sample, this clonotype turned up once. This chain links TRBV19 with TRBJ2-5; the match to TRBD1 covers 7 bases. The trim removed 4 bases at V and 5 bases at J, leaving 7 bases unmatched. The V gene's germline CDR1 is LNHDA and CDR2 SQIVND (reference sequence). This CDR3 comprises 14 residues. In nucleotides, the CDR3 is TGTGCCAGTAGTAGACAGGGCGCTGGGGAGACCCAGTACTTC. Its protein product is CASSRQGAGETQYF.

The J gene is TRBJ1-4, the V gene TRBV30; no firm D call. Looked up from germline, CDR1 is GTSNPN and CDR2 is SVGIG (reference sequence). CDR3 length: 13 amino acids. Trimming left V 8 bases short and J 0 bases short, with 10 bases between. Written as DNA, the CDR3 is TGTGCCACTTGGAGATCAACTAATGAAAAACTGTTTTTT. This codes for CATWRSTNEKLFF. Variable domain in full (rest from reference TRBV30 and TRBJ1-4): SQTIHQWPATLVQPVGSPLSLECTVEGTSNPNLYWYRQAAGRGLQLLFYSVGIGQISSEVPQNLSASRPQDRQFILSSKKLLLSDSGFYLCATWRSTNEKLFFGSGTQLSVL.

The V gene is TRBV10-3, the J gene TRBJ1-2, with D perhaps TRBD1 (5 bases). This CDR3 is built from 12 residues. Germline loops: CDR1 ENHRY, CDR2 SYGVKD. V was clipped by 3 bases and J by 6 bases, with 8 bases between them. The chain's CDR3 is CAISDRDHGYTF. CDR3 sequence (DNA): TGTGCCATCAGTGACAGGGACCATGGCTACACCTTC.